Sequencing of this T cell receptor beta chain was carried out in a study of blood T cell repertoires in COVID-19. Overall study context: Acute and convalescent COVID-19 samples came from the United States, Italy and Spain. PBMCs, B-cell-depleted T cells, or T cells provided the cDNA or gDNA that made up the material.

The V and J ends lost 7 bases and 4 bases respectively, with 20 bases between them. Germline V gene lookup returns CDR1 LGHNT and CDR2 FRNRAP. The CDR3 extends over 15 amino acids. The authors' processing: Cell counts per sample came from amplifying reference gene primers. Some clones are missing from TCRdb's copy, which holds only in-frame ones; the method was immunoSEQ multiplex PCR. The V and J calls and the clone size are those of that table, but D and trimming were determined from the DNA. The sample lists about 44,000 clones, 82% occurring once. V gene TRBV12-5 combines with J gene TRBJ2-7; weak D call: TRBD1 (6 bases). The TCR comes from a woman aged 70-85 years with acute or convalescent COVID-19. Specimen: peripheral blood. CDR3 DNA sequence: TGTGCTAGTGCCCCGCACGCGACAGGAATTTACGAGCAGTACTTC. Translation gives CASAPHATGIYEQYF. The full variable domain, in which reference TRBV12-5 and TRBJ2-7 provide the parts outside the CDR3, is DARVTQTPRHKVTEMGQEVTMRCQPILGHNTVFWYRQTMMQGLELLAYFRNRAPLDDSGMPKDRFSAEMPDATLATLKIQPSEPRDSAVYFCASAPHATGIYEQYFGPGTRLTVT.